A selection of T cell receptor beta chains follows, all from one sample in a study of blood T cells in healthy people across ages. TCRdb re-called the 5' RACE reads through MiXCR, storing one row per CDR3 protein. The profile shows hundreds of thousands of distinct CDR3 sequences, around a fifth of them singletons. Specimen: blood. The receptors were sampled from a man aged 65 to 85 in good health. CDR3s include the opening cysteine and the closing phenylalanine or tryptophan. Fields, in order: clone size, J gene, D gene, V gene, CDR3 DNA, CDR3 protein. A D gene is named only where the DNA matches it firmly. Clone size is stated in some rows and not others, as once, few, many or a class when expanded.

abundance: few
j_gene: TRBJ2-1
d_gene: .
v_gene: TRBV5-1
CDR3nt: TGCGCCGGCAGCAGGTTGGGCGAAAGCTCCTACAATGAGCAGTTCTTC
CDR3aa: CAGSRLGESSYNEQFF

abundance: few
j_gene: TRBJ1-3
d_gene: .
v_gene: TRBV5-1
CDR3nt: TGCGCCAGCAGCTTGGATCACAGGGAGAGCTCTGGAAACACCATATATTTT
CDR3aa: CASSLDHRESSGNTIYF

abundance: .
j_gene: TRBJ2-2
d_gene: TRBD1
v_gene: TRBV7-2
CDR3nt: TGTGCCAGCACGGGACAGGGGGGAGCCGGGGAGCTGTTTTTT
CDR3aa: CASTGQGGAGELFF

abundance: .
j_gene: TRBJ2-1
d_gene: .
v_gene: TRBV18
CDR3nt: TGTGCCAGCTCACCAGCACAGATCAACTACAATGAGCAGTTCTTC
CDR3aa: CASSPAQINYNEQFF

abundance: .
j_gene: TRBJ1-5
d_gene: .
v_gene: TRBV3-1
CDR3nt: TGTGCCAGCAGCCAGGGGACGTATAGCAATCAGCCCCAGCATTTT
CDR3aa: CASSQGTYSNQPQHF

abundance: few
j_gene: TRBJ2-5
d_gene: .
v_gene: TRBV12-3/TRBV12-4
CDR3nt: TGTGCCAGCAGTACACCATCGGGACGGCCCCAAGAGACCCAGTACTTC
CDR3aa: CASSTPSGRPQETQYF

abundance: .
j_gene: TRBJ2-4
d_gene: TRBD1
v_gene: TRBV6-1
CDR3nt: TGTGCCAGCATGGGACAGGGTACAGACATTCAGTACTTC
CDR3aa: CASMGQGTDIQYF

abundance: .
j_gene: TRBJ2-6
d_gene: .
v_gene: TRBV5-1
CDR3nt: TGCGCCAGCAGCTTGCGGGGAATTGGGGCCAACGTCCTGACTTTC
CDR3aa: CASSLRGIGANVLTF

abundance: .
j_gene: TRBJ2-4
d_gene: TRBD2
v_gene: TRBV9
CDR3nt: TGTGCCAGCAGCGCCACTAGCGGCTTTCAGTACTTC
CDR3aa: CASSATSGFQYF

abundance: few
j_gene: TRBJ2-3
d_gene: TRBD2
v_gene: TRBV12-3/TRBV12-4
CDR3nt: TGTGCCAGCAGTCCAGGACTAGCGGGAGTAAAGTACTGGGCGCAGTATTTT
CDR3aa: CASSPGLAGVKYWAQYF

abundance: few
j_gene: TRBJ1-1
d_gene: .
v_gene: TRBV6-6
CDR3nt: TGTGCCAGCGGAGGTTGGGAGGGTGTAACTGAAGCTTTCTTT
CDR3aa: CASGGWEGVTEAFF

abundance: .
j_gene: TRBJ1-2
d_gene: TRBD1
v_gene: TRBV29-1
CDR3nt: TGCAGCGCTGGACAGGTTGTGGATGGCTACACCTTC
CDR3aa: CSAGQVVDGYTF

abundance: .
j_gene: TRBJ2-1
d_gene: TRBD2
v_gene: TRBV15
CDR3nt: TGTGCCACCAGCAGAGATTTAGCGGGACGAGCCTACAATGAGCAGTTCTTC
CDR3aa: CATSRDLAGRAYNEQFF

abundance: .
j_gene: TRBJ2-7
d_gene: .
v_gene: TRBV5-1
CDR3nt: TGCGCCAGCAGCGCCGGACGGTTTCCTTCCTACGAGCAGTACTTC
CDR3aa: CASSAGRFPSYEQYF

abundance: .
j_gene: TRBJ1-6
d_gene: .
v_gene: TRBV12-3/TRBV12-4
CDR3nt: TGTGCCAGCAGTTTAGGGCTTGGTTCACCCCTCCACTTT
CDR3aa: CASSLGLGSPLHF

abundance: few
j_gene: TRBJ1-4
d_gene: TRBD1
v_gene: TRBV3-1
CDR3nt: TGTGCCAGCAGCCATACAGGGGGAACTAATGAAAAACTGTTTTTT
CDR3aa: CASSHTGGTNEKLFF

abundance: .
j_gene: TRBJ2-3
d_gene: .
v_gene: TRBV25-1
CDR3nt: TGTGCCAGCAGTGCCTCCTCGATGGGAGATACGCAGTATTTT
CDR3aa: CASSASSMGDTQYF

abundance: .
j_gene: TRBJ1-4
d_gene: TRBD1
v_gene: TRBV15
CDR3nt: TGTGCCACCAGCAGAGATGGGACAGGGGGTGACGAAAAACTGTTTTTT
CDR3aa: CATSRDGTGGDEKLFF

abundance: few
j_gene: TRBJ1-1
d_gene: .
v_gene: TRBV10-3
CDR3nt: TGTGCCATGACTCCGGGACGGGCGAACACTGAAGCTTTCTTT
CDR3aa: CAMTPGRANTEAFF

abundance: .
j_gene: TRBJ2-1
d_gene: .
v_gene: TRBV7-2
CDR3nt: TGTGCCAGCAGCTTAAACCCCGCGGCCTCCTACAATGAGCAGTTCTTC
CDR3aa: CASSLNPAASYNEQFF

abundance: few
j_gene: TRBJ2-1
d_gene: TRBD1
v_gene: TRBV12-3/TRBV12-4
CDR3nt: TGTGCCAGCAGCCTTAACCCCCACAGGGGGTCCCCCTACAATGAGCAGTTCTTC
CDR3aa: CASSLNPHRGSPYNEQFF

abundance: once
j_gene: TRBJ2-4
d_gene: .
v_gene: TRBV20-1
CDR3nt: TGCAGTGCTAGAATAGGGGCGACGGGGACCAAAAACATTCAGTACTTC
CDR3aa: CSARIGATGTKNIQYF

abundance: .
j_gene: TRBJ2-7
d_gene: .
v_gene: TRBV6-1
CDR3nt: TGTGCCAGCAGTGAAGTGTGGGATAGCTCCTACGAGCAGTACTTC
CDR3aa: CASSEVWDSSYEQYF

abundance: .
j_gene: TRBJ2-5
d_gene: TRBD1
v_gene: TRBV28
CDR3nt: TGTGCCAGCAGGCGACAGGGGACGGAGACCCAGTACTTC
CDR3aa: CASRRQGTETQYF

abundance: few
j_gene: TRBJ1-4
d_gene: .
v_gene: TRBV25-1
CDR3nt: TGTGCCAGCAGTGAAGTACAGGGAGGGAATGAAAAACTGTTTTTT
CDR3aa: CASSEVQGGNEKLFF

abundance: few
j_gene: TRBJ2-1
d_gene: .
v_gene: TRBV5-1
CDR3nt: TGCGCCAGCAGCTTGGAGGGGCATTACAATGAGCAGTTCTTC
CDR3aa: CASSLEGHYNEQFF

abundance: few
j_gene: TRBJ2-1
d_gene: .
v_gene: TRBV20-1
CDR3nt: TGCAGTGCCGCACTAGCCACCCGGGACAATGAGCAGTTCTTC
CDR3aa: CSAALATRDNEQFF

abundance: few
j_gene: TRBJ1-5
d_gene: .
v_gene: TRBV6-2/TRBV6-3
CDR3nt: TGTGCCAGCAGTTACTCCATGAATCAGCCCCAGCATTTT
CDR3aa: CASSYSMNQPQHF

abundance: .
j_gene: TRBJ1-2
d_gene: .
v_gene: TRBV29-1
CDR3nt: TGCAGCGTTGTAGTCCAGCTTCCTCCGTATGGCTACACCTTC
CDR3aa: CSVVVQLPPYGYTF

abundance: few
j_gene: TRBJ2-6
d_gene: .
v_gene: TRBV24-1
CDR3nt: TGTGCCACCAGTGGAGGAACTGGGGCCAACGTCCTGACTTTC
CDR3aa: CATSGGTGANVLTF

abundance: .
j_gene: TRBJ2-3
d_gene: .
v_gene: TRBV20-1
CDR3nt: TGCAGTGCTAAGGGAAGCACAGATACGCAGTATTTT
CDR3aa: CSAKGSTDTQYF

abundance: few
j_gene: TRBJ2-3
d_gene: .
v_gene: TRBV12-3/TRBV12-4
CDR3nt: TGTGCCAGTAGCACGACAGGAGATACGCAGTATTTT
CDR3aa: CASSTTGDTQYF

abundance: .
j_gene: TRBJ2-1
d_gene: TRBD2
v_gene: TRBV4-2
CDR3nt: TGTGCCAGCAGCCAAGACCTAGAAGCGGGAGGGAGGGGTGAGCAGTTCTTC
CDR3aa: CASSQDLEAGGRGEQFF

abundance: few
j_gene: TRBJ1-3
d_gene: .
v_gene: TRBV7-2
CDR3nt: TGTGCCAGCAGCCTAGTACTGACAAACACCATATATTTT
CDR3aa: CASSLVLTNTIYF

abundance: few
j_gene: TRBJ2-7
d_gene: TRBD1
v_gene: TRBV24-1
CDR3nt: TGTGCCACCAGCGCCGGGACAGGGTTATACGAGCAGTACTTC
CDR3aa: CATSAGTGLYEQYF

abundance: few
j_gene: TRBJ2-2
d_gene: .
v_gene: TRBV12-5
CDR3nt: TGTGCTAGTGGTTTGGAGCCCGAAGCTACCGGGGAGCTGTTTTTT
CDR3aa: CASGLEPEATGELFF

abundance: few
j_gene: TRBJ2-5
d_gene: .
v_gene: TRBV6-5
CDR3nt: TGTGCCAGCAGTCGGGGTCTAGGGAGGGAGACCCAGTACTTC
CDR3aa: CASSRGLGRETQYF

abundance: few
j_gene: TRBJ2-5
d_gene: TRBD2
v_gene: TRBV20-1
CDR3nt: TGCAGTGCAAAGAGCGATCTAGCGGGACAAGAGACCCAGTACTTC
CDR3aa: CSAKSDLAGQETQYF

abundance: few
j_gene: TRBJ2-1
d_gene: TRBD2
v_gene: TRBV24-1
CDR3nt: TGTGCCACCAGTGACTCCCTTATAGCGGGAAGGGGGTATGAGCAGCTCTTC
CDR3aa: CATSDSLIAGRGYEQLF

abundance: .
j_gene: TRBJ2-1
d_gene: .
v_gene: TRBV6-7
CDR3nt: TGTGCCAGCAGCGCCGTCCGGGACGGTCGCCTTATGCAGTTCTTC
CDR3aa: CASSAVRDGRLMQFF

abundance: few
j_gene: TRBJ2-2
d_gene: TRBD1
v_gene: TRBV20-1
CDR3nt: TGCAGTGCTAGAGATGACCGGACAGGGACGACCGGGGAGCTGTTTTTT
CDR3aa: CSARDDRTGTTGELFF

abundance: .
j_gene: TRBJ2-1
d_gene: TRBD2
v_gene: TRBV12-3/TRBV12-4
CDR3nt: TGTGCCAGCAGTTTAGGGACTAGCGGGCGTGAGCAGTTCTTC
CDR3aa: CASSLGTSGREQFF

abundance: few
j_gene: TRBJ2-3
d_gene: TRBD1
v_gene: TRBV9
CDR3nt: TGTGCCAGCAGCGTAGACCTGACAGGGATAGCTAGCACAGATACGCAGTATTTT
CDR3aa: CASSVDLTGIASTDTQYF

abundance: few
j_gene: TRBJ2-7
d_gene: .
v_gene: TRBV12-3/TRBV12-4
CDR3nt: TGTGCCAACTCCAGGATTGCCCTTGAGGCCTACGAGCAGTACTTC
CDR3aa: CANSRIALEAYEQYF

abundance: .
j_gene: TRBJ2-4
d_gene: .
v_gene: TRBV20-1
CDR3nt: TGCAGTGCTAGAGACAGGGAGGAAGCCAAAAACATTCAGTACTTC
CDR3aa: CSARDREEAKNIQYF

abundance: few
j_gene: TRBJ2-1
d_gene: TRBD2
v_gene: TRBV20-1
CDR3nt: TGCAGTGCTAGAGATGAAAGGACTAGCGGGAGTTCCAAGCAGTTCTTC
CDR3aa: CSARDERTSGSSKQFF

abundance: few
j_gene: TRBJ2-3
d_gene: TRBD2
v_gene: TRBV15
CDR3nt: TGTGCCACCAGCAGAAGAGCGGGAGTCAGAGATACGCAGTATTTT
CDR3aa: CATSRRAGVRDTQYF

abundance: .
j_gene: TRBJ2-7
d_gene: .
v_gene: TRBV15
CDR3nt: TGTGCCACCAGCAGAGATCGTGCGGGCACCACCTACGAGCAGTACTTC
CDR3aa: CATSRDRAGTTYEQYF

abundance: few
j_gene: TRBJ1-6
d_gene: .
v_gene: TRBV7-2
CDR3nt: TGTGCCAGCAGCTTAGTTCGGAATTCACCCCTCCACTTT
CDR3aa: CASSLVRNSPLHF

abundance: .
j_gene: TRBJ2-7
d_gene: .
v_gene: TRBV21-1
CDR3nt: TGTGCCAGCAGCAGAAGCCCTTCTCCAGCTAGCGGGAAAAGCTACGAGCAGTACTTC
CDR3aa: CASSRSPSPASGKSYEQYF

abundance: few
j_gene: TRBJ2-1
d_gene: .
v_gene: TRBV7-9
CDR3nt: TGTGCCAGCAGTTCAGGGGCCTGGGGGTACAATGAGCAGTTCTTC
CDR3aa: CASSSGAWGYNEQFF

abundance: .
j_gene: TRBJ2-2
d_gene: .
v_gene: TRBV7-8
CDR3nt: TGTGCCAGCAGCTCGGTTAACTCGAACACCGGGGAGCTGTTTTTT
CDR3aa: CASSSVNSNTGELFF

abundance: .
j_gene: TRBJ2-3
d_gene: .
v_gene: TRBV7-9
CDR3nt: TGTGCCAGCAGCTCCCGCGGTGAAGGCACAGATACGCAGTATTTT
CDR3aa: CASSSRGEGTDTQYF

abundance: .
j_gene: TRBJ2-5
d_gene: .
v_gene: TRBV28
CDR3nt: TGTGCCAGCAGCCGAATACAGGGCAGGGGACAAGAGACCCAGTACTTC
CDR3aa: CASSRIQGRGQETQYF

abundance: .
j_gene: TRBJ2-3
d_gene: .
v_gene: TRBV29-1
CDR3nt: TGCAGCGTTGAGACCCCGTGGGATACGCAGTATTTT
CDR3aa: CSVETPWDTQYF

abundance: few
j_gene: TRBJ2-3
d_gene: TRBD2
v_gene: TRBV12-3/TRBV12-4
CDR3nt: TGTGCCAGCAGTTTAGGCGGGAGGGCAGGTTTAACAGATACGCAGTATTTT
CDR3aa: CASSLGGRAGLTDTQYF

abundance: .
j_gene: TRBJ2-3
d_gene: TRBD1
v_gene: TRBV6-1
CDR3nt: TGTGCCAGCAGTGAAGAACAGGGGGCTACAGATACGCAGTATTTT
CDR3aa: CASSEEQGATDTQYF

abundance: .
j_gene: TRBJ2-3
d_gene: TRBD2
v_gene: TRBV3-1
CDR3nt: TGTGCCAGCAGCCAAGCGGGAGGGCCAGATACGCAGTATTTT
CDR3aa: CASSQAGGPDTQYF

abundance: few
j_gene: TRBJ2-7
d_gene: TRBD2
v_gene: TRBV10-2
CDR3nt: TGCGCCAGCAGTGAGTTAGCGGGAGGACTCTACGAGCAGTACTTC
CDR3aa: CASSELAGGLYEQYF

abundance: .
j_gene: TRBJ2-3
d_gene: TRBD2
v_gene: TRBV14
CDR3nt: TGTGCCAGCAGCCCCGGACTAGCGGGGGGTTTCCCTACGCAGTATTTT
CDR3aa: CASSPGLAGGFPTQYF